Listed below are T cell receptor beta chains from one sample, sequenced in a study of shared T cell receptors in the human thymus. Using immunoSEQ multiplex PCR, the repertoire was profiled, and TCRdb retains in-frame clones only, with some absent. The sample holds approximately 490,000 clones, around 82% seen once. Separately, the same data were catalogued under a study of human thymus T cells.

The source material was thymocytes. The receptor source for this set is a boy less than two years old with a congenital heart defect. Both conserved end residues are part of each CDR3. A D gene is named only where the DNA matches it firmly. Expanded clones are given a class, and other clones once, few, many or no size at all.

j_gene: TRBJ2-2; abundance: NA; d_gene: TRBD1; v_gene: TRBV6-1; CDR3nt: TGTGCCATCCCCTGCCGGGACAGGGACACCGGGGAGCTGTTTTTT; CDR3aa: CAIPCRDRDTGELFF
j_gene: TRBJ2-5; abundance: NA; d_gene: TRBD2; v_gene: TRBV5-6; CDR3nt: TGTGCCAGCAGCGGGGGACTAGCGGCACACCAAGAGACCCAGTACTTC; CDR3aa: CASSGGLAAHQETQYF
j_gene: TRBJ2-7; abundance: NA; d_gene: TRBD2; v_gene: TRBV19; CDR3nt: TGTGCCAGTAGTACCCGGGGGGGGGCCTCCTACGAGCAGTACTTC; CDR3aa: CASSTRGGASYEQYF
j_gene: TRBJ2-5; abundance: few; d_gene: NA; v_gene: TRBV29-1; CDR3nt: TGCAGCGCCCTGGGTGAGGGATGCGAGACCCAGTACTTC; CDR3aa: CSALGEGCETQYF
j_gene: TRBJ1-2; abundance: NA; d_gene: NA; v_gene: TRBV6-6; CDR3nt: TGTGCCAGCAGTTACACCGCCGGTGCTTATGGCTACACCTTC; CDR3aa: CASSYTAGAYGYTF
j_gene: TRBJ2-7; abundance: NA; d_gene: NA; v_gene: TRBV4-3; CDR3nt: TGCGCCAGCAGCCACCAGAGGTCCTACGAGCAGTACTTC; CDR3aa: CASSHQRSYEQYF
j_gene: TRBJ2-5; abundance: NA; d_gene: TRBD1; v_gene: TRBV11-2; CDR3nt: TGTGCCAGCAGCTTAGAGGGGACAGGAAACCAAGAGACCCAGTACTTC; CDR3aa: CASSLEGTGNQETQYF
j_gene: TRBJ2-2; abundance: once; d_gene: TRBD2; v_gene: TRBV29-1; CDR3nt: TGCAGCGTTGTCCCTAGCGGGAACACCGGGGAGCTGTTTTTT; CDR3aa: CSVVPSGNTGELFF
j_gene: TRBJ2-1; abundance: NA; d_gene: NA; v_gene: TRBV2; CDR3nt: TGTGCCACCAACTGGTGGCGGAGCTCCTACAATGAGCAGTTCTTC; CDR3aa: CATNWWRSSYNEQFF
j_gene: TRBJ2-7; abundance: NA; d_gene: TRBD2; v_gene: TRBV7-6; CDR3nt: TGTGCCAGCAGCCCCCGTCCCGGGACTAGCGGGTCCTACGAGCAGTACTTC; CDR3aa: CASSPRPGTSGSYEQYF
j_gene: TRBJ2-7; abundance: NA; d_gene: NA; v_gene: TRBV29-1; CDR3nt: TGCAGCGTTGAAGATGGTGGGGGCCTAAAATACGAGCAGTACTTC; CDR3aa: CSVEDGGGLKYEQYF
j_gene: TRBJ2-2; abundance: few; d_gene: NA; v_gene: TRBV4-1; CDR3nt: TGCGCCAGCAGCCAAGAGCGTCAGAGGGGGACCGGGGAGCTGTTTTTT; CDR3aa: CASSQERQRGTGELFF
j_gene: TRBJ1-3; abundance: NA; d_gene: TRBD1; v_gene: TRBV28; CDR3nt: TGTGCCAGCAGCCCCACGAGGGACAGGCGGAGAGACACCATATATTTT; CDR3aa: CASSPTRDRRRDTIYF
j_gene: TRBJ1-5; abundance: NA; d_gene: TRBD1; v_gene: TRBV5-1; CDR3nt: TGCGCCAGCAGCCCGACAGGGGGCCCGTCGTGGCCCCAGCATTTT; CDR3aa: CASSPTGGPSWPQHF
j_gene: TRBJ1-1; abundance: NA; d_gene: NA; v_gene: TRBV5-6; CDR3nt: TGTGCCAGCAGCTCCGAGATATGCGACACTGAAGCTTTCTTT; CDR3aa: CASSSEICDTEAFF
j_gene: TRBJ2-7; abundance: NA; d_gene: NA; v_gene: TRBV14; CDR3nt: TGTGCCAGCAGCCAACAAGCTATCGGGGAGCAGTACTTC; CDR3aa: CASSQQAIGEQYF
j_gene: TRBJ2-3; abundance: NA; d_gene: TRBD1; v_gene: TRBV5-1; CDR3nt: TGCGCCAGCAGCTTGACAGGGGGCAGTCGAGATACGCAGTATTTT; CDR3aa: CASSLTGGSRDTQYF
j_gene: TRBJ2-2; abundance: NA; d_gene: TRBD1; v_gene: TRBV5-4; CDR3nt: TGTGCCAGCAGCTTCGGGACAGGGGGCACCGGGGAGCTGTTTTTT; CDR3aa: CASSFGTGGTGELFF
j_gene: TRBJ2-5; abundance: NA; d_gene: NA; v_gene: TRBV4-3; CDR3nt: TGCGCCAGCAGCCAAGTGGAAGGGAGGCCTAGAAAGACCCAGTACTTC; CDR3aa: CASSQVEGRPRKTQYF
j_gene: TRBJ1-1; abundance: NA; d_gene: NA; v_gene: TRBV6-1; CDR3nt: TGTGCCAGCAGTGAAGAAAAAGACCGTAGGAGGAAGCGGAACACTGAAGCTTTCTTT; CDR3aa: CASSEEKDRRRKRNTEAFF
j_gene: TRBJ2-5; abundance: NA; d_gene: TRBD2; v_gene: TRBV11-3; CDR3nt: TGTGCCACCGAGAGGGGAAGCGGGAGACTGAGGGAGACCCAGTACTTC; CDR3aa: CATERGSGRLRETQYF
j_gene: TRBJ1-4; abundance: NA; d_gene: NA; v_gene: TRBV19; CDR3nt: TGTGCCAGTAAGCAGGGATTTGAAAAACTGTTTTTT; CDR3aa: CASKQGFEKLFF
j_gene: TRBJ2-3; abundance: NA; d_gene: NA; v_gene: TRBV7-2; CDR3nt: TGTGCCAGCAGCTTTGGACGGGATCTCTCCCCTCGCACAGATACGCAGTATTTT; CDR3aa: CASSFGRDLSPRTDTQYF
j_gene: TRBJ1-3; abundance: NA; d_gene: NA; v_gene: TRBV10-2; CDR3nt: TGCGCCAGCAGTGAGTGGCGAAACACCATATATTTT; CDR3aa: CASSEWRNTIYF
j_gene: TRBJ1-5; abundance: few; d_gene: NA; v_gene: TRBV19; CDR3nt: TGTGCCAGTAGTATACGAGATACCAATAGCAATCAGCCCCAGCATTTT; CDR3aa: CASSIRDTNSNQPQHF
j_gene: TRBJ2-1; abundance: once; d_gene: TRBD1; v_gene: TRBV19; CDR3nt: TGTGCCAGTAGTCCCCGGGGACAGCTCTCCTACAATGAGCAGTTCTTC; CDR3aa: CASSPRGQLSYNEQFF
j_gene: TRBJ1-1; abundance: once; d_gene: NA; v_gene: TRBV7-8; CDR3nt: TGTGCCAGCAGCTTACCAGGGAACACTGAAGCTTTCTTT; CDR3aa: CASSLPGNTEAFF
j_gene: TRBJ1-5; abundance: NA; d_gene: NA; v_gene: TRBV30; CDR3nt: TGTGCCTGGAGTGTAAGGGACAACAATCAGCCCCAGCATTTT; CDR3aa: CAWSVRDNNQPQHF
j_gene: TRBJ2-7; abundance: NA; d_gene: TRBD2; v_gene: TRBV5-1; CDR3nt: TGCGCCAGCAGCTTGGGACTAGCGGGAGGGTTATACGAGCAGTACTTC; CDR3aa: CASSLGLAGGLYEQYF
j_gene: TRBJ2-1; abundance: NA; d_gene: NA; v_gene: TRBV4-3; CDR3nt: TGCGCCAGCAGCCAACACGTGGCAAGGTTTCGAGCGAAGACCAGCTCCTACAATGAGCAGTTCTTC; CDR3aa: CASSQHVARFRAKTSSYNEQFF
j_gene: TRBJ1-1; abundance: NA; d_gene: NA; v_gene: TRBV4-3; CDR3nt: TGCGCCAGCAGCCAAGATCCGGTGAGCACTGAAGCTTTCTTT; CDR3aa: CASSQDPVSTEAFF
j_gene: TRBJ2-7; abundance: NA; d_gene: TRBD1; v_gene: TRBV27; CDR3nt: TGTGCCATCCCCGACAGGGAACGGCCATACGAGCAGTACTTC; CDR3aa: CAIPDRERPYEQYF
j_gene: TRBJ2-1; abundance: NA; d_gene: TRBD2; v_gene: TRBV27; CDR3nt: TGTGCCAGCAGTTTATCGATGACTAGCGACACCTACAATGAGCAGTTCTTC; CDR3aa: CASSLSMTSDTYNEQFF
j_gene: TRBJ2-7; abundance: few; d_gene: NA; v_gene: TRBV14; CDR3nt: TGTGCCAGCAGCACCTCCACAGACGAGCAGTACTTC; CDR3aa: CASSTSTDEQYF
j_gene: TRBJ2-5; abundance: NA; d_gene: NA; v_gene: TRBV19; CDR3nt: TGTGCCAGTAGGATCGGTGAGACCCAGTACTTC; CDR3aa: CASRIGETQYF
j_gene: TRBJ2-7; abundance: NA; d_gene: NA; v_gene: TRBV15; CDR3nt: TGTGCCACCAGCAGAGATAGGCTAGCGCGCCTAAGTGAGCAGTACTTC; CDR3aa: CATSRDRLARLSEQYF
j_gene: TRBJ2-7; abundance: NA; d_gene: NA; v_gene: TRBV5-6; CDR3nt: TGTGCCAGCAGCTTGGAGGAGGGAAACTACGAGCAGTACTTC; CDR3aa: CASSLEEGNYEQYF
j_gene: TRBJ2-7; abundance: NA; d_gene: TRBD1; v_gene: TRBV5-4; CDR3nt: TGTGCCAGCAGCTGGGACAGGGGACGATACGAGCAGTACTTC; CDR3aa: CASSWDRGRYEQYF
j_gene: TRBJ2-1; abundance: NA; d_gene: NA; v_gene: TRBV4-3; CDR3nt: TGCGCCAGCAGCCAGAAATATAGCGGCGACTCCTACAATGAGCAGTTCTTC; CDR3aa: CASSQKYSGDSYNEQFF
j_gene: TRBJ2-5; abundance: once; d_gene: TRBD1; v_gene: TRBV5-1; CDR3nt: TGCGCCAGCAGCCTAGGACGGGACAGGGGGCCTCCGGTAGAGACCCAGTACTTC; CDR3aa: CASSLGRDRGPPVETQYF